This T cell receptor beta chain was identified in a study of human T cells and chemical hapten exposure. Documented time point: patch test 3, about 24 weeks after DPC sensitization. Indicated treatment: therapeutic diphenylcyclopropenone sensitization with weekly scalp DPC. Total RNA extraction was carried out from unfractionated whole blood. This clonotype has at least ten counts. The CDR3 contains 14 residues. Trimming removed 4 bases from V and 8 bases from J, with 14 bases in between. Germline V lookup: CDR1 MNHEY, CDR2 SVGEGT. TCRdb ran MiXCR on the RACE reads and lists one entry per CDR3 protein. Seen here are roughly 90,000 distinct CDR3 sequences, 11% observed once, and the top ten hold around 1%.

This sequence originates from a woman younger than 45 with alopecia areata. Some clones in this sample may be carry-over from other donors' samples. The source was whole blood, collected in connection with sensitization to the hapten diphenylcyclopropenone (DPC). The chain recombines TRBV6-2 or TRBV6-3 with TRBJ1-4, with no clear D. DNA for the CDR3: TGTGCCAGCAGTTCCCCTGCTACATCGGAAAAACTGTTTTTT. It specifies CASSSPATSEKLFF.